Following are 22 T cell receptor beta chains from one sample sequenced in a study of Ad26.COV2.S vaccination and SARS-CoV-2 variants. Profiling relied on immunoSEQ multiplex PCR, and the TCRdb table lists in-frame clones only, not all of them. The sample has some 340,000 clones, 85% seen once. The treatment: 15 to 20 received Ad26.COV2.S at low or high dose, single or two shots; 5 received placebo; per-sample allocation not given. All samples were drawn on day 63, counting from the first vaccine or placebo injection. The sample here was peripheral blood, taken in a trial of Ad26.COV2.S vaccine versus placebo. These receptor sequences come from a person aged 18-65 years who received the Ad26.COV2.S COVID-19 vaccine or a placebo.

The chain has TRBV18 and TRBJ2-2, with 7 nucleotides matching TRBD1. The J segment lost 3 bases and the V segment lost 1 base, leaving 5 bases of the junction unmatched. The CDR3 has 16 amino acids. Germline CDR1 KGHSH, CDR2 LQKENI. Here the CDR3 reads CASSPQGATDTGELFF. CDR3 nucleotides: TGTGCCAGCTCACCACAGGGGGCTACGGACACCGGGGAGCTGTTTTTT.

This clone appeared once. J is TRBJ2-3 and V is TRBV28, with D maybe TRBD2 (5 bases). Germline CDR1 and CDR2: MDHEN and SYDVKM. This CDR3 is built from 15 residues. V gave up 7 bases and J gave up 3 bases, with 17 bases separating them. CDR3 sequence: CASTDSLRATDTQYF. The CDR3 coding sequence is TGTGCCAGCACCGATAGCCTGCGGGCTACAGATACGCAGTATTTT.

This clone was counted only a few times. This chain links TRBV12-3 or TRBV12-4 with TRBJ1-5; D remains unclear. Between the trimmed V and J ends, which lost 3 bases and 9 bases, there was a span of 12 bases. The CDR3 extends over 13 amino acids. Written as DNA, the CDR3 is TGTGCCAGCAGTTTTACCTATTCGTCGCCCCAGCATTTT. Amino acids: CASSFTYSSPQHF.

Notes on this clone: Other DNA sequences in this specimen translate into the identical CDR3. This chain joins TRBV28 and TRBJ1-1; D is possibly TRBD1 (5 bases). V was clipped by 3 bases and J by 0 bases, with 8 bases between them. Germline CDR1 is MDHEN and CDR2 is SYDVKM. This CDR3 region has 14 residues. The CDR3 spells CASSLGGMNTEAFF. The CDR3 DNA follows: TGTGCCAGCAGTTTGGGGGGGATGAACACTGAAGCTTTCTTT.

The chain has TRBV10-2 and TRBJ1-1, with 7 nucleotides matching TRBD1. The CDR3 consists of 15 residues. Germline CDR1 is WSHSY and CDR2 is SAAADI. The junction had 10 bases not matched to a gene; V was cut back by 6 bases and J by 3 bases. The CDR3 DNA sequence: TGCGCCAGCAGCCCAGACAGGGCGGGGGACACTGAAGCTTTCTTT. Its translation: CASSPDRAGDTEAFF.

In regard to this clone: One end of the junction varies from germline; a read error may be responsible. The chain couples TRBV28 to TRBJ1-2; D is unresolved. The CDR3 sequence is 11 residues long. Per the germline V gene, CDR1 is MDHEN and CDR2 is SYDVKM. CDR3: CASSQNTLGSF. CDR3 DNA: TGTGCCAGCAGCCAGAACACCCTTGGCTCCTTC.

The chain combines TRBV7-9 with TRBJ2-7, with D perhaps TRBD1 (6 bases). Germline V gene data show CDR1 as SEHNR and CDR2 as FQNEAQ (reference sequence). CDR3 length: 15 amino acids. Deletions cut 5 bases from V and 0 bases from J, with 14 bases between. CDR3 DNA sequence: TGTGCCAGCAGCGCGACCGGGACACGCTCCTACGAGCAGTACTTC. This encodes CASSATGTRSYEQYF.

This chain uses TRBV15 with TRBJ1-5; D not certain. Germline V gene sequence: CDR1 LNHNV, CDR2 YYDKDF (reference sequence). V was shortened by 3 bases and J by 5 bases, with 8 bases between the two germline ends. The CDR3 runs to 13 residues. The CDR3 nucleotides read TGTGCCACCAGCAGGCGGGAGGATCAGCCCCAGCATTTT. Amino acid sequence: CATSRREDQPQHF.

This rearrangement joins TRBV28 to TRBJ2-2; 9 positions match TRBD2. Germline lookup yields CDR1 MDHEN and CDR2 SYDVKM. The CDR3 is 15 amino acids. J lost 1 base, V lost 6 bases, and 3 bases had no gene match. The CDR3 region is CASRRLAENTGELFF. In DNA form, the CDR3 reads TGTGCCAGCAGAAGACTAGCGGAGAACACCGGGGAGCTGTTTTTT. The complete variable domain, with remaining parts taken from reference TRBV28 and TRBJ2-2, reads DVKVTQSSRYLVKRTGEKVFLECVQDMDHENMFWYRQDPGLGLRLIYFSYDVKMKEKGDIPEGYSVSREKKERFSLILESASTNQTSMYLCASRRLAENTGELFFGEGSRLTVL.

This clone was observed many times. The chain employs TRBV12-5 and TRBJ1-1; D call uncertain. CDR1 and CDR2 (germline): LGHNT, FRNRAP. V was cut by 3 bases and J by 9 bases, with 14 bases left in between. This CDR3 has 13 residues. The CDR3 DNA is TGTGCTAGTGGTTTACGACCACAAGGAAAAGCTTTCTTT. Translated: CASGLRPQGKAFF.

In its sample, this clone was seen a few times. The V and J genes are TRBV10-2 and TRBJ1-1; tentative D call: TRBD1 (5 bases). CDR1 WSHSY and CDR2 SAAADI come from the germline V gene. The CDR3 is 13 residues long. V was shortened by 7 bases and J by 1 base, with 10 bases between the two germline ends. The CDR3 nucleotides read TGCGCCAGCAACCAGGGAGGGAACACTGAAGCTTTCTTT. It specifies CASNQGGNTEAFF.

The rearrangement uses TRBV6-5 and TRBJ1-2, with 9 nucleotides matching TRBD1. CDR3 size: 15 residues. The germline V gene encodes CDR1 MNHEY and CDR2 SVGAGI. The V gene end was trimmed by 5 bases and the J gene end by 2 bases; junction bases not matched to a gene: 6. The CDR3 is CASSSSDRGNYGYTF. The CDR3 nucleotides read TGTGCCAGCAGTAGCTCGGACAGGGGAAACTATGGCTACACCTTC.

The CDR3 protein is CASSRQFSTDTQYF. CDR3 sequence (DNA): TGTGCCAGCAGCAGACAGTTCTCCACAGATACGCAGTATTTT. This chain uses TRBV7-9 with TRBJ2-3, with TRBD1 as a possible D gene (5 bases). V dropped 5 bases and J dropped 2 bases, with 11 bases sitting between them. Germline V CDR1 and CDR2: SEHNR, FQNEAQ (reference sequence). The length of the CDR3 is 14 residues.

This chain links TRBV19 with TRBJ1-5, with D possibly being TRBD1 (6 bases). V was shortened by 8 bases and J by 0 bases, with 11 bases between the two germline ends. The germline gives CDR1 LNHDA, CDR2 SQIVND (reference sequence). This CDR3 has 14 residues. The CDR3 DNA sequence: TGTGCCAGTGAGGACAGATATAGCAATCAGCCCCAGCATTTT. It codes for CASEDRYSNQPQHF.

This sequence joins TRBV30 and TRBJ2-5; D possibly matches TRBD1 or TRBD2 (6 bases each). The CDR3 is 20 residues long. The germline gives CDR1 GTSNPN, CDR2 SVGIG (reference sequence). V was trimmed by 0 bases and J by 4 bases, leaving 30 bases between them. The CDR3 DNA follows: TGTGCCTGGAGTGTATGGTGGGCGGGTGTGGGACGTAGGGGGGTAGAGACCCAGTACTTC. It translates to CAWSVWWAGVGRRGVETQYF.

In DNA, the CDR3 is TGTGCCAGTAGTATAGATGCGGGACAGGGATCGTATGGCTACACCTTC. As protein: CASSIDAGQGSYGYTF. V and J are TRBV19 and TRBJ1-2, with 9 bases lining up with TRBD1. This CDR3 is 16 amino acids long. CDR1 and CDR2 from the germline V gene are LNHDA and SQIVND (reference sequence). Trimming took 0 bases from V and 5 from J; bases not matched to a gene: 7.

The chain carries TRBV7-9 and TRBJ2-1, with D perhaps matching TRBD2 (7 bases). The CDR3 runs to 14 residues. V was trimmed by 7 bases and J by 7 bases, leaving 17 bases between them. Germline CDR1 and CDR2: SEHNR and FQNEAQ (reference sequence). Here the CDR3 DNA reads TGTGCCAGCACCTCTACGGGGGGCTTGAATGAGCAGTTCTTC. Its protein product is CASTSTGGLNEQFF.

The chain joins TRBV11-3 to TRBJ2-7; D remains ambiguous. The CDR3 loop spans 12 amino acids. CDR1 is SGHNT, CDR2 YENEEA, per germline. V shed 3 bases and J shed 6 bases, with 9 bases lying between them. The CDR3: CASSLSPTEQYF. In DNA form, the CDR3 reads TGTGCCAGCAGCTTGAGTCCGACCGAGCAGTACTTC.

CDR3 nucleotide sequence: TGCGCCAGCAGCTTGGTTGAGGCGGGCACTGAAGCTTTCTTT. Translation: CASSLVEAGTEAFF. V and J are TRBV5-1 and TRBJ1-1; D unresolved. This CDR3 is 14 amino acids long. CDR1 SGHRS and CDR2 YFSETQ come from the germline V gene. Trimming removed 0 bases from V and 4 bases from J, with 10 bases in between. The full variable domain, rest sourced from reference TRBV5-1 and TRBJ1-1, is KAGVTQTPRYLIKTRGQQVTLSCSPISGHRSVSWYQQTPGQGLQFLFEYFSETQRNKGNFPGRFSGRQFSNSRSEMNVSTLELGDSALYLCASSLVEAGTEAFFGQGTRLTVV.

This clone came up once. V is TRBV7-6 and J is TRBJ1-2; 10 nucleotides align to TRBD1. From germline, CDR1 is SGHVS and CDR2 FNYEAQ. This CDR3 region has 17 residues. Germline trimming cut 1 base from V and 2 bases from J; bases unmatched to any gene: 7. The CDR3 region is CASSLDKPGQGNYGYTF. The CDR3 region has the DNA TGTGCCAGCAGCTTAGACAAACCGGGACAGGGGAACTATGGCTACACCTTC.

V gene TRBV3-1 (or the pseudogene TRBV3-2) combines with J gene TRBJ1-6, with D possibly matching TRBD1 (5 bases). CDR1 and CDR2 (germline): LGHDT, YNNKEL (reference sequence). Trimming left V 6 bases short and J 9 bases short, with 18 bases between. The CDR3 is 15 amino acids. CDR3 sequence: CASRGAGGKSSPLHF. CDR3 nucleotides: TGTGCCAGCAGGGGCGCCGGGGGGAAATCTTCACCCCTCCACTTT.

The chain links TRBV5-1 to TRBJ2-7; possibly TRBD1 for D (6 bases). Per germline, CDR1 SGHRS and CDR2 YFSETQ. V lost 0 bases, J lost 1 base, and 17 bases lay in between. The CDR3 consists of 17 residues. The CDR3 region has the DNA TGCGCCAGCAGCTTGGGTAGGGTTGGGGGCGTTTCCTACGAGCAGTACTTC. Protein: CASSLGRVGGVSYEQYF.